Sequencing of this T cell receptor (beta chain) was carried out in a study of blood T cell repertoires in COVID-19. The CDR3 covers 11 residues. Germline V CDR1 and CDR2: DFQATT, SNEGSKA (reference sequence). V lost 7 bases and J 5 bases, leaving 11 bases between the germline ends. TCRdb's table, derived via immunoSEQ multiplex PCR, lists solely in-frame clones and lacks some. The data contain 190,000 or so clones, about 80% of them seen just once; the ten biggest clones take up 6.9%. This TCR was recovered from a human donor with acute or convalescent COVID-19. The donor label of this sample is uncertain. Sample: peripheral blood. The chain links TRBV20-1 to TRBJ2-5, with TRBD2 as a possible D gene (6 bases). CDR3 residues: CSGRDWETQYF. CDR3 nucleotide sequence: TGCAGTGGGCGGGACTGGGAGACCCAGTACTTC.